The T cell receptor beta chain described here comes from a study of T-cell memory formation after mild COVID-19. Constant-segment-primed 5'RACE gave TCR alpha and TCR beta cDNA libraries with sample barcodes and UMIs. MiXCR, run by TCRdb on the 5' RACE reads, gives a single entry per CDR3 protein. This table holds about 190,000 distinct CDR3 sequences, about 11% found once. The sample consisted of PBMCs or a T cell subset sorted from them (not recorded which). The TCR comes from a man aged 18-30 years who had mild COVID-19 (a few samples of this study predate the infection). Cell type and time point are not known.

CDR3: CSAGGSQETQYF. CDR3 DNA: TGCAGTGCCGGGGGCAGCCAAGAGACCCAGTACTTC. The V call is TRBV20-1, the J call TRBJ2-5; D might be TRBD1 or TRBD2, each matching 6 bases. Trimming took off 6 bases at V and 1 base at J, with 9 bases between the two ends. The CDR3 has 12 amino acids. Germline CDR1 is DFQATT and CDR2 is SNEGSKA (reference sequence).